Shown below are 24 T cell receptor beta chains from a single sample sequenced in a study of T cell responses to AZD1222 COVID-19 vaccine. Sequencing used immunoSEQ multiplex PCR; TCRdb keeps in-frame clones, though not all of them. In the table there are tens of thousands of clones, just over 85% of which are singletons. The specimen was peripheral blood, collected on day 0 of MenACWY control vaccination. These TCRs come from an adult in good health.

This chain connects TRBV6-4 to TRBJ1-1; TRBD1 might be the D (5 bases). CDR3 size: 16 residues. Germline CDR1 and CDR2: MRHNA and SNTAGT. V lost 2 bases and J lost 4, with 17 bases in between. The CDR3 DNA reads as TGTGCCAGCAGTGACATCGGGGGACCTTCAGGCACTGAAGCTTTCTTT. This codes for CASSDIGGPSGTEAFF.

This clone was seen only a few times. V and J are TRBV11-1 and TRBJ2-5; 8 nucleotides align to TRBD1. This CDR3 contains 13 residues. V trimming: 5 bases; J trimming: 2 bases; junction bases outside the gene matches: 1. Germline-derived CDR1 and CDR2 are SGHAT and FQDESV (reference sequence). The CDR3 DNA reads as TGTGCCAGCAGCCGGGACAGGCAAGAGACCCAGTACTTC. Amino acid sequence: CASSRDRQETQYF.

The V and J genes are TRBV28 and TRBJ1-6; 7 positions match TRBD1. Germline-derived CDR1 and CDR2 are MDHEN and SYDVKM. With V trimmed by 10 bases and J by 4 bases, 4 bases remained unmatched. The CDR3 runs 13 residues. The CDR3 nucleotides read TGTGCCACCCAGGGACAGTATAATTCACCCCTCCACTTT. It encodes CATQGQYNSPLHF.

The J gene is TRBJ2-3, the V gene TRBV29-1, with 10 bases fitting TRBD2. Germline CDR1 and CDR2: SQVTM and ANQGSEA. The J segment lost 3 bases and the V segment lost 1 base, leaving 4 bases of the junction unmatched. The CDR3 contains 15 residues. CDR3 in DNA: TGCAGCGTTGAAGGGCAGCGGGGGGGGACAGATACGCAGTATTTT. Its protein product is CSVEGQRGGTDTQYF.

V and J are TRBV27 and TRBJ2-2; 10 bases agree with TRBD1. The ends lost 8 bases at V and 10 bases at J; junction bases unmatched: 7. The CDR3 spans 13 residues. Germline V gene sequence: CDR1 MNHEY, CDR2 SMNVEV (reference sequence). This CDR3 reads CASGDRGREELFF. The CDR3 DNA is TGTGCCAGCGGGGACAGGGGACGCGAGGAGCTGTTTTTT.

The V and J genes are TRBV5-6 and TRBJ2-7; 9 positions agree with TRBD1. This CDR3 spans 16 amino acids. Germline CDR1 SGHDT, CDR2 YYEEEE. V lost 4 bases and J lost 7; bases outside the gene matches: 15. Here the CDR3 reads CASSNRDRGRGLEQYF. CDR3 sequence (DNA): TGTGCCAGCAGCAACCGAGACAGGGGGAGGGGGTTGGAGCAGTACTTC.

This chain links TRBV5-5 with TRBJ2-5, with 7 bases fitting TRBD2. V gave up 4 bases and J gave up 5 bases; unmatched junction bases: 5. In germline, CDR1 is SGHKS, CDR2 YYEKEE (reference sequence). There are 13 residues in the CDR3. The DNA of the CDR3 is TGTGCCAGCAGCATGGGGAGGGAGGAGACCCAGTACTTC. It specifies CASSMGREETQYF.

The V and J genes are TRBV7-2 and TRBJ2-3; 9 positions agree with TRBD1. Germline V gene lookup returns CDR1 SGHTA and CDR2 FQGNSA. The CDR3 extends over 16 amino acids. J gave up 3 bases and V 5 bases, and 9 bases lay outside the gene matches. In DNA form, the CDR3 reads TGTGCCAGCAGCACTTCCGGGACAGGGACGACAGATACGCAGTATTTT. Translating it yields CASSTSGTGTTDTQYF.

This CDR3 reads CASSLPGGNYGYTF. Written as DNA, the CDR3 is TGTGCCAGCAGCTTGCCAGGGGGTAACTATGGCTACACCTTC. The J gene is TRBJ1-2, the V gene TRBV5-5, with TRBD1 matching 7 bases. The CDR3 sequence is 14 residues long. Germline CDR1 reads SGHKS; CDR2 reads YYEKEE (reference sequence). J lost 1 base, V lost 1 base, and 1 base had no gene match.

The chain has TRBV7-8 and TRBJ1-1; D is uncertain. Trimming took 2 bases from V and 6 from J, leaving 13 bases between them. Germline V gene data show CDR1 as SGHVS and CDR2 as FQNEAQ. The CDR3 loop spans 14 amino acids. The CDR3 sequence: CASSLFRGHAEAFF. In nucleotides, the CDR3 is TGTGCCAGCAGCTTATTTAGAGGCCACGCTGAAGCTTTCTTT.

This clone showed up just once. The V call is TRBV6-5, the J call TRBJ2-7; D perhaps matches TRBD1 (5 bases). Germline V lookup: CDR1 MNHEY, CDR2 SVGAGI. V lost 5 bases to trimming and J lost 2 bases, with 13 bases between them. This CDR3 is 14 amino acids long. In DNA, the CDR3 is TGTGCCAGCAGTACCCAACAGGTCCCCTACGAGCAGTACTTC. Its translation: CASSTQQVPYEQYF.

The chain couples TRBV2 to TRBJ2-5, with 8 bases fitting TRBD1. With 5 bases clipped from V and 5 bases from J, the junction kept 10 bases outside the gene matches. The CDR3 spans 15 residues. Germline-derived CDR1 and CDR2 are SNHLY and FYNNEI. CDR3 residues: CASSFFGQGEETQYF. CDR3 nucleotide sequence: TGTGCCAGCAGTTTTTTTGGACAGGGAGAGGAGACCCAGTACTTC.

This clone was seen just once. The genes are TRBV5-5 and TRBJ2-3; weak D call: TRBD2 (6 bases). V was pared by 0 bases and J by 0 bases, with 17 bases between. The CDR3 length is 18 residues. CDR1 is SGHKS, CDR2 YYEKEE, per germline (reference sequence). The CDR3 DNA sequence: TGTGCCAGCAGCTTGGTCAGTAGCGGCTCATATAGCACAGATACGCAGTATTTT. Protein sequence: CASSLVSSGSYSTDTQYF.

This clone has only a few counts. The chain carries TRBV6-5 and TRBJ1-4; D not certain. CDR1 is MNHEY and CDR2 is SVGAGI in the germline V gene. The CDR3 extends over 11 amino acids. V lost 5 bases and J lost 9, with 7 bases in between. CDR3 loop: CASSPGKKLFF. In DNA, the CDR3 is TGTGCCAGCAGTCCAGGCAAAAAACTGTTTTTT.

The V call is TRBV11-2, the J call TRBJ2-3; 7 bases match TRBD2. This CDR3 spans 15 amino acids. J was trimmed by 6 bases and V by 1 base; bases with no gene match: 7. CDR1 is SGHAT, CDR2 FQNNGV, per germline. The CDR3 is CASSLGGLLADTQYF. Written as DNA, the CDR3 is TGTGCCAGCAGCTTAGGGGGACTACTTGCGGATACGCAGTATTTT.

The sample holds many counts of this clone. This chain links TRBV19 with TRBJ1-5; D is unclear. Per the germline V gene, CDR1 is LNHDA and CDR2 is SQIVND (reference sequence). Trimming left V 3 bases short and J 0 bases short, with 12 bases between. The length of the CDR3 is 16 residues. The CDR3 coding sequence is TGTGCCAGTAGTATTGGAGGCACACTTAGCAATCAGCCCCAGCATTTT. This codes for CASSIGGTLSNQPQHF.

This clone was seen just once. This chain links TRBV6-2 or TRBV6-3 with TRBJ2-5, with TRBD2 matching over 7 bases. This CDR3 comprises 15 residues. With 5 bases clipped from V and 4 bases from J, the junction kept 10 bases outside the gene matches. Germline lookup yields CDR1 MNHEY and CDR2 SVGEGT. DNA for the CDR3: TGTGCCAGCAGTAGCGGGGTGGCCTTTTCAGAGACCCAGTACTTC. It encodes CASSSGVAFSETQYF.

This CDR3 is CASSVEGLAGDTQYF. In DNA form, the CDR3 reads TGTGCCAGCAGCGTAGAGGGACTAGCGGGAGATACGCAGTATTTT. V is TRBV9 and J is TRBJ2-3; 12 bases line up with TRBD2. Germline CDR1 SGDLS, CDR2 YYNGEE. There are 15 residues in the CDR3. V was clipped by 0 bases and J by 5 bases; unmatched bases: 1.

CDR3 protein: CASTPGARGSGANVLTF. Here the CDR3 DNA reads TGTGCCAGCACCCCCGGGGCCCGGGGCTCTGGGGCCAACGTCCTGACTTTC. V is TRBV6-2 or TRBV6-3 and J is TRBJ2-6; D is perhaps TRBD1 or TRBD2 (5 bases each). This CDR3 contains 17 residues. CDR1 MNHEY and CDR2 SVGEGT come from the germline V gene. V was pared by 7 bases and J by 0 bases, with 16 bases between.

V and J are TRBV6-5 and TRBJ1-6, with 7 bases aligning to TRBD1. The length of the CDR3 is 12 residues. Germline V gene lookup returns CDR1 MNHEY and CDR2 SVGAGI. V lost 8 bases to trimming and J lost 14 bases; unmatched junction nucleotides: 9. The CDR3 sequence: CASGTVHSALHF. The CDR3 bases are TGTGCCAGCGGGACAGTGCATTCGGCCCTCCACTTT.

CDR3 DNA: TGTGCCAGCAGTTTCAGGGGACAGGGGGAAGGGTCACCCCTCCACTTT. It codes for CASSFRGQGEGSPLHF. V and J are TRBV27 and TRBJ1-6; 11 nucleotides line up with TRBD1. V trimming: 3 bases; J trimming: 10 bases; junction bases outside the gene matches: 8. The germline V gene has CDR1 MNHEY and CDR2 SMNVEV (reference sequence). This CDR3 comprises 16 residues.

This clone has just one count. The chain has TRBV10-3 and TRBJ2-7; D is undetermined. The V gene lost 11 bases and the J gene lost 5 bases, with 13 bases spanning the gap. The CDR3 sequence is 11 residues long. Germline lookup yields CDR1 ENHRY and CDR2 SYGVKD. This chain's CDR3 is CAVAGDHEQYF. The CDR3 DNA reads as TGTGCCGTCGCCGGAGACCACGAGCAGTACTTC.

The V and J genes are TRBV30 and TRBJ1-1, with D possibly TRBD1 on 6 matching bases. The V gene's germline CDR1 is GTSNPN and CDR2 SVGIG (reference sequence). The CDR3 consists of 14 residues. V shed 0 bases and J shed 11 bases, with 19 bases lying between them. CDR3 residues: CAWSVPGGGHQAFF. The CDR3 DNA reads as TGTGCCTGGAGTGTACCCGGAGGGGGTCATCAGGCTTTCTTT. The full variable domain, with the rest looked up from reference TRBV30 and TRBJ1-1, is SQTIHQWPATLVQPVGSPLSLECTVEGTSNPNLYWYRQAAGRGLQLLFYSVGIGQISSEVPQNLSASRPQDRQFILSSKKLLLSDSGFYLCAWSVPGGGHQAFFGQGTRLTVV.

The chain is built from TRBV7-3 and TRBJ1-1, with 8 nucleotides matching TRBD1. The CDR3 consists of 13 residues. CDR1 is SGHTA, CDR2 FQGTGA, per germline. The J segment lost 6 bases and the V segment lost 2 bases, leaving 2 bases of the junction unmatched. CDR3 region: CASSLGTGSEAFF. The DNA of the CDR3 is TGTGCCAGCAGCTTAGGGACAGGCTCTGAAGCTTTCTTT.